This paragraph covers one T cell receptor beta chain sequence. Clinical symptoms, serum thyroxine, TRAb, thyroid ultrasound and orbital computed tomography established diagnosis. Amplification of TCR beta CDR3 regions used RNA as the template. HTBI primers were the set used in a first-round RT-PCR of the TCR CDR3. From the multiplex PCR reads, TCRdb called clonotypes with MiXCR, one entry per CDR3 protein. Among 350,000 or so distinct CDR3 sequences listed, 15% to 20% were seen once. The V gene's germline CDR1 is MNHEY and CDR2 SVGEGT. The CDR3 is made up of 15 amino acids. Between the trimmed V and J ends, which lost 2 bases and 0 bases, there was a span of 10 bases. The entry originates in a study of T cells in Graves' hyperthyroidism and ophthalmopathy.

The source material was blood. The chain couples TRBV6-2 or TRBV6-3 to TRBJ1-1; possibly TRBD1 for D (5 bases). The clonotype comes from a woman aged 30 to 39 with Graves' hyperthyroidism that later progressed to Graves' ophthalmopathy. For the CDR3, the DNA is TGTGCCAGCAGTTACGGGCAGGGTTTGAACACTGAAGCTTTCTTT. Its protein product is CASSYGQGLNTEAFF.